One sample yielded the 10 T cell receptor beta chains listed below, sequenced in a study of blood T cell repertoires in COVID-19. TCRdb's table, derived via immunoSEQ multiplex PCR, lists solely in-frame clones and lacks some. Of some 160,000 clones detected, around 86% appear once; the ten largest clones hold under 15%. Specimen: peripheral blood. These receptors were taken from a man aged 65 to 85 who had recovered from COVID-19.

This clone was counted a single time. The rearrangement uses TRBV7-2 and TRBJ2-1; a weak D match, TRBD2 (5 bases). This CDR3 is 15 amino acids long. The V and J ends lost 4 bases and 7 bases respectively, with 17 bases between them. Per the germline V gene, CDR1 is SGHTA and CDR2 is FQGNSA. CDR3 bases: TGTGCCAGCAGCTCTAGTTATGAAACGGGAAATGAGCAGTTCTTC. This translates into CASSSSYETGNEQFF. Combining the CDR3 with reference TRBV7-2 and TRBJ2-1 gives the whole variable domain GAGVSQSPSNKVTEKGKDVELRCDPISGHTALYWYRQSLGQGLEFLIYFQGNSAPDKSGLPSDRFSAERTGGSVSTLTIQRTQQEDSAVYLCASSSSYETGNEQFFGPGTRLTVL.

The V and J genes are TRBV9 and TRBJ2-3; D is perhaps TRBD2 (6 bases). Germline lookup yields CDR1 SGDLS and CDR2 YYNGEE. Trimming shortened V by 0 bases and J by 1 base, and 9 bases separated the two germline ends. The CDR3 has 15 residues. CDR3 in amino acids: CASSVGASGTDTQYF. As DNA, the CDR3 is TGTGCCAGCAGCGTAGGGGCTAGCGGCACAGATACGCAGTATTTT.

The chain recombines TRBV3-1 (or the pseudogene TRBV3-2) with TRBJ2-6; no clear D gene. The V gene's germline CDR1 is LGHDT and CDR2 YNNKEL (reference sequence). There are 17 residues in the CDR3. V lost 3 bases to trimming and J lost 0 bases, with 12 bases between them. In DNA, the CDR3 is TGTGCCAGCAGCCATGAACAGAGCATCTCTGGGGCCAACGTCCTGACTTTC. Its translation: CASSHEQSISGANVLTF.

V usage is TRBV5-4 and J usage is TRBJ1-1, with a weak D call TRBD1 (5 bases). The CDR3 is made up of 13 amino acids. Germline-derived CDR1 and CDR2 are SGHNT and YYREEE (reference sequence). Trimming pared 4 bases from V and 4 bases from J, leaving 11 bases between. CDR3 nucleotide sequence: TGTGCCAGCAGCCCTCAGGGAACCACTGAAGCTTTCTTT. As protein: CASSPQGTTEAFF.

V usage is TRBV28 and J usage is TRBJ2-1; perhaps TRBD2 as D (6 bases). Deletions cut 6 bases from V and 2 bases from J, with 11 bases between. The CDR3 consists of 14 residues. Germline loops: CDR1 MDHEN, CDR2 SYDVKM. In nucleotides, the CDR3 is TGTGCCAGCAGCAAACCGGGGGCCTACAATGAGCAGTTCTTC. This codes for CASSKPGAYNEQFF.

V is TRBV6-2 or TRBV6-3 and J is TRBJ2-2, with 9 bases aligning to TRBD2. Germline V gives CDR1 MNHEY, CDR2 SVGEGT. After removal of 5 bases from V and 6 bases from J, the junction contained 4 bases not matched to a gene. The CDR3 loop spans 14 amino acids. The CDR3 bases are TGTGCCAGCAGTCCAGGACTAGCGTCCGGGGAGCTGTTTTTT. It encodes CASSPGLASGELFF.

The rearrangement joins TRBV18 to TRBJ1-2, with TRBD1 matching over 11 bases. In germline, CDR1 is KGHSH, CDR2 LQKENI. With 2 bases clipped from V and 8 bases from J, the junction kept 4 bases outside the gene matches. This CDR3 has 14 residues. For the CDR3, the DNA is TGTGCCAGCTCACCAGGACAGGGGGCGGAGGGCTACACCTTC. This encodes CASSPGQGAEGYTF.

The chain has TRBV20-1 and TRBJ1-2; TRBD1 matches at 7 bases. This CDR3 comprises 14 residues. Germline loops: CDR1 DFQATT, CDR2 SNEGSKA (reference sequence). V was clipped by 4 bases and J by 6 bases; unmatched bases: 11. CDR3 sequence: CSANDRVEGDGYTF. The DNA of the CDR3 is TGCAGTGCTAATGACAGGGTTGAAGGGGATGGCTACACCTTC.

CDR3 sequence reads: CATSDSGLAGVSNEQFF. The CDR3 coding sequence is TGTGCCACCAGTGATTCGGGACTAGCGGGAGTTTCCAATGAGCAGTTCTTC. V is TRBV24-1 and J is TRBJ2-1, with 14 positions matching TRBD2. The CDR3 extends over 17 amino acids. Germline trimming cut 2 bases from V and 6 bases from J; bases unmatched to any gene: 5. From germline, CDR1 is KGHDR and CDR2 SFDVKD.

The DNA for the CDR3 is TGTGCCAGCAGCTTAGATACAGGGGCCCGGGCGACTTTCTTT. Its protein product is CASSLDTGARATFF. The V gene is TRBV7-2, the J gene TRBJ1-1; 7 nucleotides agree with TRBD1. The V and J ends lost 1 base and 12 bases, in that order; junction bases with no gene match: 11. Germline-derived CDR1 and CDR2 are SGHTA and FQGNSA. The CDR3 has 14 residues.